This T cell receptor beta chain came from a study of Ad26.COV2.S vaccination and SARS-CoV-2 variants. The overall study: Donor allocation was to the COV1001 Ad26.COV2.S trial arm. Intramuscular Ad26.COV2.S at 5x10^10 or 1x10^11 viral particles.

Looked up from germline, CDR1 is KGHDR and CDR2 is SFDVKD. The junction had 18 bases not matched to a gene; V was cut back by 9 bases and J by 3 bases. There are 18 residues in the CDR3. For this clone: What it binds is unknown.

The protocol was immunoSEQ multiplex PCR, while the TCRdb copy is restricted to in-frame clones and leaves out a portion. The sample yields a few hundred thousand clones, around 93% seen once. General study findings and limits: Vaccine and placebo recipients had similar non-spike TCR breadth.

Treatment defined: some 20 received Ad26.COV2.S at low or high dose, single or two shots; 5 received placebo; per-sample allocation not given. Collection of the samples took place on day 63 after the first injection of vaccine or placebo. Vaccination used an Ad26 vector expressing Wuhan-strain SARS-CoV-2 spike. The chain recombines TRBV24-1 with TRBJ2-3, with 9 bases fitting TRBD1. The TCR was taken from a person between 18 and 65 years old who received the Ad26.COV2.S COVID-19 vaccine or a placebo. Sequenced here: peripheral blood, sampled in a trial of Ad26.COV2.S vaccine versus placebo. CDR3 sequence (DNA): TGTGCCACCGACGCGACCGGGACAGGGATGAGGAGGACAGATACGCAGTATTTT. It specifies CATDATGTGMRRTDTQYF.